The TCR beta chain described here comes from a study of CD8 T cells in Susac syndrome. Random hexamers primed reverse transcription of about 0.45 to 1 ug RNA. Using its own MiXCR run on the immunoSEQ multiplex PCR reads, TCRdb lists one record per CDR3 protein. This table has roughly 150,000 distinct CDR3 sequences, just under 97% appearing once. Germline V gives CDR1 KGHSY, CDR2 FQNENV. This CDR3 spans 15 amino acids. V lost 0 bases and J 1 base, leaving 9 bases between the germline ends. The sequence was obtained from a human donor with multiple sclerosis. The sample consisted of CD8+ T cells from PBMCs. The gene calls are TRBV16 and TRBJ1-1; D not certain. CDR3 region: CASSQSLQENTEAFF. The CDR3 nucleotides are TGTGCCAGCAGCCAATCGCTCCAGGAGAACACTGAAGCTTTCTTT.